These T cell receptor beta chains were read from a single sample in a study of spatial heterogeneity in lung cancer. TCRdb processed the 5' RACE reads anew with MiXCR; each CDR3 protein has one entry. Here the sample spans some 22,000 distinct CDR3 sequences, roughly 4.7% being singletons. This sample comprised PBMCs, obtained at surgery. These receptors were obtained from a male donor with early-stage non-small cell lung cancer. Both conserved end residues are part of each CDR3. D genes are given only for firm matches. Only some rows state a clone size, as once, few, many or a class for expanded clones.

CDR3: CASSNGHPAKNIQYF
DNA: TGTGCCAGCAGTAACGGACACCCGGCCAAAAACATTCAGTACTTC
D: NA
V: TRBV6-5
J: TRBJ2-4
size: many

CDR3: CASSLAPDNTEAFF
DNA: TGCGCCAGCAGCTTGGCCCCCGATAACACTGAAGCTTTCTTT
D: NA
V: TRBV5-1
J: TRBJ1-1
size: medium-sized

CDR3: CASSSPLAGGRNEQFF
DNA: TGTGCCAGCAGCAGCCCTCTAGCGGGGGGGCGGAATGAGCAGTTCTTC
D: TRBD2
V: TRBV12-3/TRBV12-4
J: TRBJ2-1
size: NA

CDR3: CSAAPGQGGEKLFF
DNA: TGCAGTGCAGCTCCGGGACAGGGGGGTGAAAAACTGTTTTTT
D: TRBD1
V: TRBV20-1
J: TRBJ1-4
size: many

CDR3: CASSFLGGGGPTEAFF
DNA: TGTGCCAGCAGCTTCCTAGGAGGGGGCGGTCCCACTGAAGCTTTCTTT
D: TRBD1
V: TRBV7-3
J: TRBJ1-1
size: many

CDR3: CASSLPGGEQYF
DNA: TGTGCCAGCAGCCTACCCGGCGGCGAGCAGTACTTC
D: NA
V: TRBV7-2
J: TRBJ2-7
size: many

CDR3: CASSPEEGNYGYTF
DNA: TGTGCCAGCAGCCCCGAGGAGGGGAACTATGGCTACACCTTC
D: NA
V: TRBV7-9
J: TRBJ1-2
size: many

CDR3: CASRRTGTGDNQPQHF
DNA: TGTGCCAGCAGACGTACCGGGACAGGGGACAATCAGCCCCAGCATTTT
D: TRBD1
V: TRBV6-5
J: TRBJ1-5
size: many

CDR3: CASRGRGVFYEQYF
DNA: TGTGCCAGCAGGGGTAGGGGGGTATTTTACGAGCAGTACTTC
D: NA
V: TRBV6-2/TRBV6-3
J: TRBJ2-7
size: many

CDR3: CASSPEGATNEKLFF
DNA: TGTGCCAGCTCACCAGAAGGGGCAACTAATGAAAAACTGTTTTTT
D: NA
V: TRBV18
J: TRBJ1-4
size: many